What follows describes a single T cell receptor beta chain. The data stem from a study of T cell repertoires in cytomegalovirus infection. The V segment lost 5 bases and the J segment 1 base; nucleotides outside the gene matches: 5. The germline V gene encodes CDR1 SGHKS and CDR2 YYEKEE (reference sequence). The CDR3 covers 15 residues. In TCRdb, the reads were re-called with MiXCR into one record per CDR3 protein. The profile covers 120,000 to 150,000 distinct CDR3 sequences, with approximately 5.9% appearing a single time and about 20% taken by the ten largest. V is TRBV5-5 and J is TRBJ2-3; 9 nucleotides line up with TRBD1. The sequenced sample was PBMCs. This clonotype originated in a human donor in good health (CMV status not recorded). Some clones in this sample may be carry-over from other donors' samples. This CDR3 reads CASRPDRGRTDTQYF. In DNA form, the CDR3 reads TGTGCCAGCAGGCCGGACAGGGGCCGCACAGATACGCAGTATTTT.